Reported below is one T cell receptor (beta chain). Its matching antigen is unknown. The source of the sample is a study of regulatory T cells in long-lasting Graves disease. Researchers made TCR beta libraries by using iRepertoire HTBI primers and running Arm-PCR on CDR3 regions. TCRdb recomputed calls from the multiplex PCR reads with MiXCR, one row per CDR3 protein. The table includes roughly 500,000 distinct CDR3 sequences, 13% to 15% detected once. The time point is: newly diagnosed GD, antithyroid drugs for less than 3 months. PBMC RNA served as the TCR library source. Germline V gives CDR1 SGDLS, CDR2 YYNGEE. V trimming: 7 bases; J trimming: 1 base; junction bases outside the gene matches: 10. The CDR3 covers 17 residues. Study observations and caveats: Favored gene segments in persistent disease were TRBV28, TRBJ1-2 and TRBJ2-5.

The same sample was also studied in work on T cells in Graves' hyperthyroidism and ophthalmopathy. As that report states: The study used the HTBI primer set for a first-round RT-PCR of the TCR CDR3. Ophthalmopathy could be told apart from stable hyperthyroidism with a 13 V-J model.

Source: peripheral blood mononuclear cells (PBMCs), taken at new diagnosis, from a patient treated with antithyroid drugs. This clonotype was obtained from a woman between 45 and 65 years old with Graves disease. This chain joins TRBV9 and TRBJ2-2; 10 bases map to TRBD2. The DNA of the CDR3 is TGTGCCAGCGCAAGTCCATTAGCGGGAGGGAACACCGGGGAGCTGTTTTTT. It translates to CASASPLAGGNTGELFF. Full variable domain (remainder filled in from reference TRBV9 and TRBJ2-2): DSGVTQTPKHLITATGQRVTLRCSPRSGDLSVYWYQQSLDQGLQFLIQYYNGEERAKGNILERFSAQQFPDLHSELNLSSLELGDSALYFCASASPLAGGNTGELFFGEGSRLTVL.